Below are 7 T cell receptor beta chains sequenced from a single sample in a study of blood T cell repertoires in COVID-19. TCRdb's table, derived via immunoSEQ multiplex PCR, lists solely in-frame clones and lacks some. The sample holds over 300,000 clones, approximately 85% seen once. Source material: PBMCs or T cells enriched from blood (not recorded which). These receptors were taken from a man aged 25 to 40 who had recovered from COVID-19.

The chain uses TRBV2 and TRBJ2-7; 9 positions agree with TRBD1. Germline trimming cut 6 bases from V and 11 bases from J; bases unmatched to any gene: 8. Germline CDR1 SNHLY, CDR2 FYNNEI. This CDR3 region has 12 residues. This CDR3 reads CASSPRDREKYF. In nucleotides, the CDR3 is TGTGCCAGCAGCCCTCGGGACAGGGAGAAGTACTTC.

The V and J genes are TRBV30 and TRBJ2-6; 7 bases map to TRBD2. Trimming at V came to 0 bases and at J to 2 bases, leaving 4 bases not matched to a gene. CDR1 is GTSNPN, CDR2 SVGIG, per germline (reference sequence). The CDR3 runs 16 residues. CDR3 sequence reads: CAWSVYRGAGANVLTF. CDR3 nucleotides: TGTGCCTGGAGTGTTTATCGGGGGGCTGGGGCCAACGTCCTGACTTTC.

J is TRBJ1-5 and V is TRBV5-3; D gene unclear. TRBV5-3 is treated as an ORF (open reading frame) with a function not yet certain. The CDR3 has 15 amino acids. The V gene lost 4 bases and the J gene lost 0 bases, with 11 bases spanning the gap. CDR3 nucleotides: TGTGCCAGAAGCCCGACACCCAATAGCAATCAGCCCCAGCATTTT. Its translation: CARSPTPNSNQPQHF.

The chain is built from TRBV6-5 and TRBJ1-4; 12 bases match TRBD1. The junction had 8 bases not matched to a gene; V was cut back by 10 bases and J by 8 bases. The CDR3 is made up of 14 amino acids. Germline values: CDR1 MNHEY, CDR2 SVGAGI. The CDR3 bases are TGTGCCACCTCCGGGACAGGGGGCGAGGAAAAACTGTTTTTT. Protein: CATSGTGGEEKLFF.

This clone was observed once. Here the CDR3 reads CASRLVEAGGAFF. CDR3 bases: TGTGCAAGTCGCTTAGTGGAGGCGGGTGGAGCTTTCTTT. The J gene is TRBJ1-1, the V gene TRBV12-2. TRBV12-2 is classified as a pseudogene. The CDR3 is made up of 13 amino acids.

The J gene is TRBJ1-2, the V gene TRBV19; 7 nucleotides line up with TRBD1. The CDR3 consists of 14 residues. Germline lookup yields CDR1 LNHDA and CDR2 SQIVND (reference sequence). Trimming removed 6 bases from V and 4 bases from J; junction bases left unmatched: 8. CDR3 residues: CASSSLDRSYGYTF. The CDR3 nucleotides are TGTGCCAGTAGCTCTTTGGACAGGTCCTATGGCTACACCTTC.

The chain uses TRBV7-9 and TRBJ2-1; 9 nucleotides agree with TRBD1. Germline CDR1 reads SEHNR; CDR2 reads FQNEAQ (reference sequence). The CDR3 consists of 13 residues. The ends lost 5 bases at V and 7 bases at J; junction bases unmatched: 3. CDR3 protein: CASSLGTGNEQFF. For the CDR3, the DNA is TGTGCCAGCAGCCTCGGGACAGGGAATGAGCAGTTCTTC.